This is a list of T cell receptor beta chains from one sample in a study of blood T cell repertoires in COVID-19. The data were produced by immunoSEQ multiplex PCR, yet TCRdb's version contains in-frame clones alone and is incomplete. The table records 150,000 to 200,000 clones, 87% of them present only once. Sequencing was performed on PBMCs or T cells enriched from blood (not recorded which). These receptor sequences come from a woman aged 30 to 39 who had recovered from COVID-19. CDR3s include the opening cysteine and the closing phenylalanine or tryptophan. Fields, in order: clone size, J gene, V gene, D gene, CDR3 protein, CDR3 DNA. The D gene is left open where the match is weak. Not every row has a clone size; where given, it reads once, few, many or a size class.

>.|TRBJ2-5|TRBV6-2/TRBV6-3|TRBD2
CASSRWTSGSGDRETQYF
TGTGCCAGCAGTCGCTGGACTAGCGGGAGTGGGGATCGAGAGACCCAGTACTTC
>.|TRBJ2-7|TRBV19|.
CASSPGSRDEQYF
TGTGCCAGTAGCCCCGGGAGCCGAGACGAGCAGTACTTC
>few|TRBJ1-3|TRBV21-1|.
CASSKVNEGAGNTIYF
TGTGCCAGCAGCAAAGTAAATGAGGGGGCTGGAAACACCATATATTTT
>.|TRBJ2-3|TRBV7-9|.
CASSGLQGTDTQYF
TGTGCCAGCAGCGGCCTCCAGGGCACAGATACGCAGTATTTT
>once|TRBJ2-1|TRBV12-5|TRBD2
CASGSPLGLAGTYNEQFF
TGTGCTAGTGGCTCCCCACTTGGACTAGCGGGGACCTACAATGAGCAGTTCTTC
>once|TRBJ1-2|TRBV30|.
CAWNRVIEDPNYGYTF
TGTGCCTGGAATCGGGTAATCGAAGATCCAAACTATGGCTACACCTTC
>.|TRBJ2-1|TRBV27|TRBD2
CASSLPQRGVYNEQFF
TGTGCCAGCAGTTTACCCCAGCGGGGGGTATACAATGAGCAGTTCTTC
>few|TRBJ2-7|TRBV11-2|TRBD2
CASSLKVASGPYEQYF
TGTGCCAGCAGCTTAAAAGTGGCTAGCGGGCCCTACGAGCAGTACTTC
>once|TRBJ1-5|TRBV4-1|TRBD1
CASSQLPRDSGQPQHF
TGCGCCAGCAGCCAACTCCCCCGGGACAGTGGGCAGCCCCAGCATTTT
>.|TRBJ1-3|TRBV9|.
CASSVAGGSSGNTIYF
TGTGCCAGCAGCGTAGCGGGAGGGAGCTCTGGAAACACCATATATTTT
>.|TRBJ2-6|TRBV6-7|TRBD1
CASSYRLPGQSSGANVLTF
TGTGCCAGCAGTTATCGACTACCGGGACAGAGCTCTGGGGCCAACGTCCTGACTTTC
>.|TRBJ2-2|TRBV7-3|.
CASSLQGSNTGELFF
TGTGCCAGCAGCTTACAGGGTTCGAACACCGGGGAGCTGTTTTTT
>few|TRBJ2-7|TRBV10-3|.
CAINLDREGEQYF
TGTGCCATCAATTTGGACAGGGAGGGCGAGCAGTACTTC
>.|TRBJ2-5|TRBV5-1|TRBD2
CASKGAGEFQETQYF
TGCGCCAGCAAAGGGGCGGGGGAGTTCCAAGAGACCCAGTACTTC
>.|TRBJ1-2|TRBV4-3|TRBD1
CASSPGTGKYGYTF
TGCGCCAGCAGCCCGGGGACAGGGAAGTATGGCTACACCTTC
>.|TRBJ1-1|TRBV2|.
CASSHPPTVSNTEAFF
TGTGCCAGCAGTCATCCCCCGACAGTATCGAACACTGAAGCTTTCTTT
>.|TRBJ2-3|TRBV28|TRBD2
CASSSGLAGGTDTQYF
TGTGCCAGCAGTTCGGGACTAGCGGGAGGCACAGATACGCAGTATTTT
>.|TRBJ1-1|TRBV11-3|TRBD1
CASSSGQGEGTEAFF
TGTGCCAGCAGCTCAGGACAGGGGGAAGGCACTGAAGCTTTCTTT
>.|TRBJ2-5|TRBV7-6|TRBD1
CASSYRTGSQETQYF
TGTGCCAGCAGCTACCGGACAGGCTCCCAAGAGACCCAGTACTTC
>.|TRBJ1-1|TRBV30|.
CAWKAEKGQHMNTEAFF
TGTGCCTGGAAAGCCGAGAAGGGGCAACACATGAACACTGAAGCTTTCTTT
>.|TRBJ1-5|TRBV27|.
CASTDLQGQPQHF
TGTGCCAGCACCGACCTACAGGGCCAGCCCCAGCATTTT
>few|TRBJ1-2|TRBV12-5|.
CASGLVRQTPSGVGGYTF
TGTGCTAGTGGTTTGGTACGCCAGACCCCCTCCGGGGTGGGAGGCTACACCTTC
>.|TRBJ1-1|TRBV7-9|.
CASSEALGNTEAFF
TGTGCCAGCAGCGAGGCTCTGGGGAACACTGAAGCTTTCTTT
>.|TRBJ1-1|TRBV2|.
CASSPGGAANTEAFF
TGTGCCAGCAGTCCCGGGGGGGCAGCGAACACTGAAGCTTTCTTT
>once|TRBJ2-3|TRBV30|TRBD2
CAWSGTSGTRTDTQYF
TGTGCCTGGAGTGGGACTAGCGGAACTCGCACAGATACGCAGTATTTT
>.|TRBJ1-4|TRBV27|TRBD1
CASSLTPQGRGHLFF
TGTGCCAGCAGTTTAACCCCACAGGGAAGGGGGCATCTGTTTTTT
>few|TRBJ1-2|TRBV6-2/TRBV6-3|.
CASSKLYGYTF
TGTGCCAGCAGTAAGCTGTATGGCTACACCTTC
>.|TRBJ1-5|TRBV27|TRBD1
CASSRQGAYQPQHF
TGTGCCAGCAGTCGACAGGGGGCATATCAGCCCCAGCATTTT
>.|TRBJ1-4|TRBV28|.
CASSLQGRRAAEKLFF
TGTGCCAGCAGTTTACAGGGTAGACGGGCTGCTGAAAAACTGTTTTTT
>.|TRBJ1-4|TRBV9|.
CASSSPGTLGEKLFF
TGTGCCAGCAGCTCACCCGGGACACTTGGGGAAAAACTGTTTTTT
>.|TRBJ1-4|TRBV6-6|.
CASSIHWSEKLFF
TGTGCCAGCAGTATTCACTGGAGTGAAAAACTGTTTTTT
>.|TRBJ2-2|TRBV9|TRBD1
CASSPWTGVTGELFF
TGTGCCAGCAGCCCTTGGACAGGGGTCACCGGGGAGCTGTTTTTT
>many|TRBJ2-6|TRBV6-4|.
CASSDYGTGSGANVLTF
TGTGCCAGCAGTGACTACGGCACAGGGTCTGGGGCCAACGTCCTGACTTTC
>once|TRBJ1-1|TRBV19|TRBD1
CASSPRTGLTEAFF
TGTGCCAGTAGTCCGCGGACAGGGCTGACTGAAGCTTTCTTT
>.|TRBJ2-2|TRBV12-3/TRBV12-4|.
CASSLPGFGELFF
TGTGCCAGCAGTTTACCAGGGTTCGGGGAGCTGTTTTTT
>.|TRBJ1-1|TRBV5-1|TRBD1
CASSPPGTGNTEAFF
TGCGCCAGCAGCCCTCCCGGGACAGGGAACACTGAAGCTTTCTTT
>.|TRBJ2-7|TRBV25-1|TRBD1
CASSLGTGAYEQYF
TGTGCCAGCAGTCTCGGGACAGGAGCATACGAGCAGTACTTC
>.|TRBJ1-5|TRBV29-1|TRBD1
CSVDFRDRVHQPQHF
TGCAGCGTTGACTTCCGGGACAGGGTGCATCAGCCCCAGCATTTT